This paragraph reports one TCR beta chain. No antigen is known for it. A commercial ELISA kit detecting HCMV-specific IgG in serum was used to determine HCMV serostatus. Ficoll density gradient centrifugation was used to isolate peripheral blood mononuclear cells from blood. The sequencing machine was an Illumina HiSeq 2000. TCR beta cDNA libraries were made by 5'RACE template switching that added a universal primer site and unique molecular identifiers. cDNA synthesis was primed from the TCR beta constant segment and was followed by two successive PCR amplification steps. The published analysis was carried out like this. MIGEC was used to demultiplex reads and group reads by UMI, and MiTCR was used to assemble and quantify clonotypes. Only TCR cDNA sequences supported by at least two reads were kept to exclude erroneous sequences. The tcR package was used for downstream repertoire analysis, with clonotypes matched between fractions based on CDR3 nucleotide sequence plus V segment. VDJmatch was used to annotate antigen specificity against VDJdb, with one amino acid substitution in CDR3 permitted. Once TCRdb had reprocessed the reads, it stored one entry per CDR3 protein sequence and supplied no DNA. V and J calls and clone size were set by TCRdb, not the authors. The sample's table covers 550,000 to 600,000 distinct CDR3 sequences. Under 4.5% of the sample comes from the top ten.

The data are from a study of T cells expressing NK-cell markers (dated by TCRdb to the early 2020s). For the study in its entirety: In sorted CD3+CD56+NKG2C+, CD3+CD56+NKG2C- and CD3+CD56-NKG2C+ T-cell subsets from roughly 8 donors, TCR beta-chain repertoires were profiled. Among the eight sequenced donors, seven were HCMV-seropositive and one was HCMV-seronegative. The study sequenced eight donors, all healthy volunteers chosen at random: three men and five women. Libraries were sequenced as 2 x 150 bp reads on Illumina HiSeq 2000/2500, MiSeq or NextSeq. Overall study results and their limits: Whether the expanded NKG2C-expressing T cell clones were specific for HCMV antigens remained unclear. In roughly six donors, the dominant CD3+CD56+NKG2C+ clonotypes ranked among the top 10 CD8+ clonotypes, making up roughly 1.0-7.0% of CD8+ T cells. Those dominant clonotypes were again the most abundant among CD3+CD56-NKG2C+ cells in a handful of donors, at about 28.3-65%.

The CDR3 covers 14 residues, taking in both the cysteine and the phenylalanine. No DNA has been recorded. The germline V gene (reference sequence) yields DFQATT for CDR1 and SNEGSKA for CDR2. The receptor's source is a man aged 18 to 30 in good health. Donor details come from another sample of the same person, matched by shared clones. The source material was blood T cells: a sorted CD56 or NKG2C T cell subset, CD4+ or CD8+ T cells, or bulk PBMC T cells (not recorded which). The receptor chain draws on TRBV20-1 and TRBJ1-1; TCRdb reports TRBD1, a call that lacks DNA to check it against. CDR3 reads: CSARDGRSNTEAFF.